The sequence of this T cell receptor beta chain was determined in a study of T cell responses to AZD1222 COVID-19 vaccine (dated by TCRdb to about 2021). In terms of the full investigation: AZD1222 recipients whose second dose came at about 4 weeks and those whose second dose came at about 12 weeks were combined into one group, since spike-specific TCR depth and breadth did not differ between the two schedules. A total of 230 or so trial participants underwent TCR sequencing, of whom 200 to 220 received two doses of AZD1222 and around 25 received two doses of the MenACWY control vaccine. Trial participants were enrolled into age subgroups of 18-55, 56-69 and 70-plus years, which contained about 150, 27 and 61 TCR-sequenced participants, respectively. Findings and caveats that apply to the study as a whole: After two AZD1222 doses, both the breadth and the depth of spike-specific TCRs were significantly higher than at day 0 and than in MenACWY recipients. Participants were mostly white British and included more females than males, and it was suggested by the authors that clonal diversity may have been underestimated. Because no day 14 peak-response samples were available, the repertoires could be characterized only after the peak T cell response. Vaccine-associated CD4 TCRs spanned the whole spike protein, with dominant responses in regions 160-218 and 743-854. The 56-69-year group was small, and its depth increase did not reach significance, likely because of low power. Nearly half of unique spike-specific TCRs reportedly recognized epitopes outside regions mutated in the B.1.351 and B.1.1.7 variants. Conclusions about previously exposed vaccinees are limited, since just 6 or 7 AZD1222 recipients were seropositive for SARS-CoV-2 at baseline.

The CDR3 regions of human TCRbeta chains were analyzed by immunosequencing. For the original study's pipeline: TCRs in the repertoires were matched against a reference library of SARS-CoV-2-specific TCRs that had been generated with the MIRA antigen-specificity platform. Breadth meant the fraction of unique TCRs that were SARS-CoV-2-associated, whereas depth meant the fraction of total T cells that were SARS-CoV-2-associated. Using the MIRA data, every spike-specific TCR was mapped to the spike region that the TCR reacted to and assigned to either a CD4 or a CD8 class. Log10-transformed breadth and depth values were compared by one-way ANOVA with Sidak's multiple comparisons tests. The clones in this table, taken by TCRdb from immuneACCESS, are in-frame only. Not every clone is retained; where verified, under half of the shortfall comes from an unresolved V gene, and the cause of the rest is unknown. Clone size and V and J calls were adopted from that table, with D and trimming inferred from the DNA. The table for this sample lists over 100,000 clones; roughly 84% of them were counted only once. The top ten clones comprise more than 15% of the sample.

Trimming takes 5 bases from V and 3 bases from J, and the germline ends sit 4 bases apart. Spanning cysteine to phenylalanine, the CDR3 consists of 11 amino acids. The entry retains the CDR3 DNA only, 33 bases that are in frame from base 1. Looking up the germline V gene (reference sequence) yields CDR1 SEHNR and CDR2 FQNEAQ. In its sample, this clone was seen once. The clone's antigen remains unknown. No per-base quality is available; no much larger clone lies one base away. This specimen's time point label, interpreted: baseline before first vaccination. Vaccinee samples came from UK trials COV001 and COV002, including a single-blind randomized controlled phase 2/3 trial of AZD1222 (ChAdOx1 nCoV-19) in healthy adults. For TCRbeta chain sequencing, PBMC samples were collected from trial participants at day 0 and at day 28 after the second dose.

The rearranged chain carries TRBV7-9 and TRBJ2-5, with no reliable assignment of the D segment. Sequencing was performed on peripheral blood, taken on day 0 of AZD1222 vaccination. The TCR comes from an adult in good health. The CDR3 protein: CASSIKETQYF. The DNA reads TGTGCCAGCAGCATAAAAGAGACCCAGTACTTC.